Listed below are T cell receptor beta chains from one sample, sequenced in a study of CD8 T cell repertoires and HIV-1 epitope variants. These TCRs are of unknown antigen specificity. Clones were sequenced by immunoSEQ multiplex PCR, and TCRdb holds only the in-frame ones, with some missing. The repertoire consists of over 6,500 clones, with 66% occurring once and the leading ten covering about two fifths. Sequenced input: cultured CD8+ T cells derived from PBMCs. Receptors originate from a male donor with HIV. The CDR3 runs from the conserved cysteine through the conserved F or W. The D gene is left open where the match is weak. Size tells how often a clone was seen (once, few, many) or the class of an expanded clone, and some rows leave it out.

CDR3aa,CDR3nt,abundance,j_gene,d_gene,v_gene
CASSLPPDTQYF,TGTGCCAGCAGCTTACCCCCCGACACCCAGTACTTC,.,TRBJ2-5,.,TRBV7-9
CASSAQGLAGGNNEQFF,TGTGCCAGTAGTGCTCAGGGACTAGCGGGAGGGAACAATGAGCAGTTCTTC,.,TRBJ2-1,TRBD2,TRBV19
CASSINFGDRDGYTF,TGTGCCAGTAGTATCAATTTTGGGGACAGGGACGGCTACACCTTC,.,TRBJ1-2,TRBD1,TRBV19
CASRRLAGTAQETQYF,TGTGCCAGCAGAAGGCTTGCCGGGACAGCCCAAGAGACCCAGTACTTC,.,TRBJ2-5,TRBD1,TRBV28
CASSLEGGLYEQYF,TGCGCCAGCAGCTTGGAAGGGGGCCTCTACGAGCAGTACTTC,few,TRBJ2-7,TRBD1,TRBV5-1
CASSAGPKGYEQYF,TGTGCCAGCAGCGCCGGACCTAAGGGCTACGAGCAGTACTTC,.,TRBJ2-7,.,TRBV9
CSVRTDTQYF,TGCAGCGTTAGGACAGATACGCAGTATTTT,.,TRBJ2-3,.,TRBV29-1
CASRQGGEETQYF,TGTGCCAGCAGACAGGGTGGAGAAGAGACCCAGTACTTC,.,TRBJ2-5,.,TRBV6-1
CASSLDRTDTQYF,TGTGCCAGCAGCTTAGACAGAACAGATACGCAGTATTTT,.,TRBJ2-3,.,TRBV7-3
CASSPSSYEQYF,TGTGCCAGCAGCCCTAGCTCCTACGAGCAGTACTTC,few,TRBJ2-7,.,TRBV2
CASRAREKLFF,TGTGCCAGCAGGGCCCGGGAAAAACTGTTTTTT,.,TRBJ1-4,.,TRBV6-6
CSVEVEGQGSNEQYF,TGCAGCGTTGAAGTTGAGGGACAGGGGTCGAACGAGCAGTACTTC,.,TRBJ2-7,TRBD1,TRBV29-1
CASTGIATNEKLFF,TGTGCCAGTACAGGGATTGCAACTAATGAAAAACTGTTTTTT,once,TRBJ1-4,.,TRBV27
CASSLSRGNEQFF,TGTGCCAGCAGTCTCTCGCGTGGCAATGAGCAGTTCTTC,.,TRBJ2-1,.,TRBV2
CASSQGGSSGSESSTDTQYF,TGCGCCAGCAGCCAAGGGGGATCTAGCGGGAGCGAATCTAGCACAGATACGCAGTATTTT,.,TRBJ2-3,TRBD2,TRBV4-1
CASSDGNSESFTDTQYF,TGCGCCAGCAGTGACGGGAATAGCGAGAGCTTCACAGATACGCAGTATTTT,.,TRBJ2-3,.,TRBV10-2
CASSFTTSGNLNTGELFF,TGTGCCAGCAGTTTTACGACTAGCGGGAACTTAAACACCGGGGAGCTGTTTTTT,medium-sized,TRBJ2-2,TRBD2,TRBV27
CASSLDSLTGELFF,TGTGCCAGCAGTCTGGACTCCCTCACCGGGGAGCTGTTTTTT,.,TRBJ2-2,.,TRBV28
CASSVEDGSYEQYF,TGTGCCAGCAGCGTAGAGGACGGCTCCTACGAGCAGTACTTC,.,TRBJ2-7,.,TRBV9
CASSAGTGAQYF,TGTGCCAGCAGTGCGGGGACAGGGGCGCAGTACTTC,.,TRBJ2-7,TRBD1,TRBV6-5
CASSRGGPSTDTQYF,TGTGCCAGCAGCCGCGGGGGCCCCAGCACAGATACGCAGTATTTT,.,TRBJ2-3,.,TRBV5-4
CASSKQGINQPQHF,TGTGCCAGCAGCAAACAGGGGATCAATCAGCCCCAGCATTTT,.,TRBJ1-5,TRBD1,TRBV27
CASSEGTGGGETQYF,TGTGCCAGCAGTGAAGGGACAGGGGGCGGGGAGACCCAGTACTTC,.,TRBJ2-5,TRBD1,TRBV25-1
CASSSKWGSNEQFF,TGTGCCAGCAGCTCAAAGTGGGGGTCCAATGAGCAGTTCTTC,.,TRBJ2-1,.,TRBV7-2
CASSFDYYEQFF,TGTGCCAGCAGTTTTGATTATTATGAGCAGTTCTTC,.,TRBJ2-1,.,TRBV28
CASSFGAGSNQPQHF,TGTGCCAGCAGTTTCGGCGCAGGGAGCAATCAGCCCCAGCATTTT,.,TRBJ1-5,.,TRBV27
CAIRSGDHTDTQYF,TGTGCCATCCGGAGCGGGGACCACACAGATACGCAGTATTTT,.,TRBJ2-3,TRBD2,TRBV10-3
CASSLGETEAFF,TGTGCCAGCAGCTTGGGAGAAACTGAAGCTTTCTTT,.,TRBJ1-1,.,TRBV7-9
CASSYGTEEGYGYTF,TGTGCCAGCAGTTACGGGACAGAGGAGGGCTATGGCTACACCTTC,.,TRBJ1-2,TRBD1,TRBV28
CASSGGETSGSTDTQYF,TGTGCCAGCAGCGGGGGGGAGACTAGCGGGAGCACAGATACGCAGTATTTT,.,TRBJ2-3,TRBD2,TRBV5-4
CASSFSTGVESYEQYF,TGTGCCAGCAGCTTCTCGACGGGAGTAGAGTCTTACGAGCAGTACTTC,.,TRBJ2-7,.,TRBV11-2
CASSPRGMGASRTEAFF,TGTGCCAGCAGCCCCCGGGGGATGGGGGCATCGAGAACTGAAGCTTTCTTT,.,TRBJ1-1,.,TRBV7-2
CASSLYQRAYNEQFF,TGTGCCAGCAGTTTATATCAGCGGGCTTACAATGAGCAGTTCTTC,.,TRBJ2-1,.,TRBV27
CSVGGTSGQLGDTQYF,TGCAGCGTTGGCGGGACTAGCGGCCAGCTAGGAGATACGCAGTATTTT,few,TRBJ2-3,TRBD2,TRBV29-1
CASRRDQTYNEQFF,TGTGCCAGCCGGAGGGACCAAACCTACAATGAGCAGTTCTTC,.,TRBJ2-1,.,TRBV28
CASSLSRRTGELFF,TGTGCCAGCAGCTTAAGCAGGAGGACCGGGGAGCTGTTTTTT,.,TRBJ2-2,.,TRBV11-2
CASSLRTGWGTEAFF,TGTGCCAGCAGCTTGCGGACAGGTTGGGGCACTGAAGCTTTCTTT,.,TRBJ1-1,TRBD1,TRBV7-6
CAWSVAGGGELFF,TGTGCCTGGAGTGTAGCGGGGGGCGGGGAGCTGTTTTTT,few,TRBJ2-2,TRBD2,TRBV30
CADRPTSGDTGELFF,TGTGCCGACCGGCCCACTAGCGGTGACACCGGGGAGCTGTTTTTT,.,TRBJ2-2,TRBD2,TRBV7-2
CAWSVPGGQPQHF,TGTGCCTGGAGTGTCCCGGGGGGTCAGCCCCAGCATTTT,.,TRBJ1-5,.,TRBV30
CASGPRQGAVYEQFF,TGTGCCAGTGGCCCACGGCAGGGGGCTGTATATGAGCAGTTCTTC,.,TRBJ2-1,TRBD1,TRBV19
CASSFGSGEQFF,TGTGCCAGCAGTTTCGGGTCTGGTGAGCAGTTCTTC,.,TRBJ2-1,.,TRBV27
CASSDRQSYEQYF,TGTGCCAGCTCGGACAGGCAATCCTACGAGCAGTACTTC,.,TRBJ2-7,TRBD1,TRBV2
CASSLGGDPNYGYTF,TGCGCCAGCAGCTTGGGGGGGGACCCTAACTATGGCTACACCTTC,few,TRBJ1-2,.,TRBV5-1
CAWSVGTPDSTDTQYF,TGTGCCTGGAGTGTTGGAACTCCTGATAGCACAGATACGCAGTATTTT,.,TRBJ2-3,.,TRBV30
CASSPTGSVRVHEQYF,TGTGCCAGCTCACCGACCGGGTCAGTAAGAGTCCACGAGCAGTACTTC,few,TRBJ2-7,.,TRBV18
CASSLGDGQVPTF,TGTGCCAGCAGCTTAGGGGACGGACAGGTCCCCACCTTC,.,TRBJ1-2,TRBD1,TRBV7-9
CASKTGAEAFF,TGTGCCAGCAAAACAGGTGCTGAAGCTTTCTTT,.,TRBJ1-1,.,TRBV5-8
CASSQDPRGSTDTQYF,TGTGCCAGCAGCCAAGACCCCAGGGGGAGCACAGATACGCAGTATTTT,.,TRBJ2-3,TRBD1,TRBV4-2
CASGLDRQISLNFYGYTF,TGTGCTAGTGGTTTGGATCGACAAATAAGCCTGAATTTCTATGGCTACACCTTC,.,TRBJ1-2,.,TRBV12-5
CASSLEDEETQYF,TGTGCCAGCAGCTTAGAAGATGAAGAGACCCAGTACTTC,few,TRBJ2-5,.,TRBV11-1
CASSQLSRTIYF,TGTGCCAGCAGCCAACTTAGCCGCACCATATATTTT,.,TRBJ1-3,.,TRBV16
CASRQNTGELFF,TGTGCCAGCAGACAGAACACCGGGGAGCTGTTTTTT,.,TRBJ2-2,.,TRBV6-5
CASSLILAGDKGTDTQYF,TGTGCCAGCAGCTTGATCTTAGCGGGAGATAAAGGCACAGATACGCAGTATTTT,.,TRBJ2-3,TRBD2,TRBV5-6
CASSLTPELAGVYEQYF,TGTGCCAGCAGCTTAACCCCGGAGCTAGCGGGAGTGTATGAGCAGTACTTC,.,TRBJ2-7,TRBD2,TRBV11-2
CASSQGLAENTGELFF,TGCGCCAGCAGTCAAGGACTAGCGGAAAACACCGGGGAGCTGTTTTTT,.,TRBJ2-2,TRBD2,TRBV23-1
CASSPPPGEKLFF,TGTGCCAGTAGTCCCCCTCCCGGGGAAAAACTGTTTTTT,few,TRBJ1-4,.,TRBV19
CASSPGGGEQYF,TGTGCCAGCAGTCCAGGGGGCGGCGAGCAGTACTTC,once,TRBJ2-7,TRBD1,TRBV27
CASSQVRGRGTQYF,TGTGCCAGCAGCCAAGTGCGGGGCCGGGGGACCCAGTACTTC,medium-sized,TRBJ2-5,.,TRBV14
CASSLMSGSTDTQYF,TGTGCCAGCAGTTTAATGTCAGGGAGCACAGATACGCAGTATTTT,.,TRBJ2-3,.,TRBV28